The rows below give T cell receptor beta chains drawn from one sample of a study of HIV-infected patients and healthy controls. TCRdb passed the 5' RACE reads through MiXCR, listing each CDR3 protein once. This table holds about 8,600 distinct CDR3 sequences, 8.5% to 9% found once. This specimen consisted of blood, obtained during antiretroviral therapy. Every receptor here comes from an adult with HIV infection. The CDR3 runs from the conserved cysteine through the conserved F or W. Fields, in order: J gene, V gene, clone size, D gene, CDR3 DNA, CDR3 protein. A D gene is named only where the DNA matches it firmly. The size field is filled for only some rows; it gives once, few, many or a size class.

TRBJ1-5	TRBV19	-	-	TGTGCCAGTAGTATAGAGGTGGGCGGGATAGATTTTTTAAGCAATCAGCCCCAGCATTTT	CASSIEVGGIDFLSNQPQHF
TRBJ2-5	TRBV29-1	medium-sized	TRBD2	TGCAGCGTTGAGGTAACGAGGGTCAGACTAGCGGGAGACGGAGAGACCCAGTACTTC	CSVEVTRVRLAGDGETQYF
TRBJ2-5	TRBV20-1	many	TRBD1	TGCAGTGCTAGTAGGACAGGGGCTCAAGAGACCCAGTACTTC	CSASRTGAQETQYF
TRBJ1-5	TRBV19	many	-	TGTGCCAGTAGTATTACAGTGCGCCAGCCCCAGCATTTT	CASSITVRQPQHF
TRBJ1-1	TRBV7-7	many	-	TGTGCCAGCAGCGCTGGAATGAACACTGAAGCTTTCTTT	CASSAGMNTEAFF
TRBJ2-7	TRBV20-1	many	-	TGCAGTGCTAGTAAAGAGTCCGGGGCCCCCTACGAGCAGTACTTC	CSASKESGAPYEQYF
TRBJ1-6	TRBV21-1	-	-	TGTGCCAGCAGCCAAGACCGAGGACGGAGTAATTCACCCCTCCACTTT	CASSQDRGRSNSPLHF
TRBJ1-4	TRBV9	many	-	TGTGCCAGCAGCGTAGGGAAGGGGAATGAGAAACTGTTTTTT	CASSVGKGNEKLFF
TRBJ1-1	TRBV7-9	many	TRBD1	TGTGCCAGCAGCTTACACAGGAGGGGGCAATCAGATAAGGAAGCTTTCTTT	CASSLHRRGQSDKEAFF
TRBJ2-1	TRBV4-1	many	-	TGCGCCAGCAGCCATCGTCAACGCAATGAGCAGTTCTTC	CASSHRQRNEQFF
TRBJ1-1	TRBV12-3/TRBV12-4	medium-sized	-	TGTGCCAGCAGTATCGGACCTGTGAACACTGAAGCTTTCTTT	CASSIGPVNTEAFF
TRBJ2-1	TRBV30	-	-	TGTGCCTGGAGTGTAGTGGCTAGCGATAATGAGCAGTTCTTC	CAWSVVASDNEQFF
TRBJ2-2	TRBV7-2	many	TRBD2	TGTGCCAGCAGCTGGACTAGCCGCCGGGAGCTGTTTTTT	CASSWTSRRELFF
TRBJ1-1	TRBV18	-	-	TGTGCCAGCGGGAAGGACATCTTGAACACTGAAGCTTTCTTT	CASGKDILNTEAFF
TRBJ1-5	TRBV27	medium-sized	-	TGTGCCAGCAGTCAGACAGTATATCAGCCCCAGCATTTT	CASSQTVYQPQHF
TRBJ1-5	TRBV19	-	-	TGTGCCAGTAGTACGGGGAACCTTAATCAGCCCCAGCATTTT	CASSTGNLNQPQHF
TRBJ1-1	TRBV5-5	medium-sized	-	TGTGCCAGCAGCTTGGTGCCAGGGGAAGCTGAAGCTTTCTTT	CASSLVPGEAEAFF
TRBJ2-1	TRBV21-1	many	-	TGTGCCAGCAGCAAAGAAGAGCGGCCGAGCTCCTACAATGAGCAGTTCTTC	CASSKEERPSSYNEQFF
TRBJ1-1	TRBV5-1	medium-sized	-	TGCGCCAGCAGCTTGGATAGGGGAAGGAACACTGAAGCTTTCTTT	CASSLDRGRNTEAFF
TRBJ1-4	TRBV14	many	-	TGTGCCAGCAGCCAAGAAGGTCGGTGGGGGCACGACGAAAAACTGTTTTTT	CASSQEGRWGHDEKLFF
TRBJ2-1	TRBV6-5	many	TRBD2	TGTGCCAGCAGTTTTGGGGGAATCGGACTAGCGGAAGTCTACAATGAGCAGTTCTTC	CASSFGGIGLAEVYNEQFF
TRBJ2-1	TRBV5-1	many	-	TGCGCCAGCAGCTCCCGACTAACGACCCAGAGGTATGAGCAGTTCTTC	CASSSRLTTQRYEQFF
TRBJ1-2	TRBV3-1	many	-	TGTGCCAGCAGCCAAGATTCAGGGCGGGAAGGTGGCTACACCTTC	CASSQDSGREGGYTF
TRBJ2-5	TRBV6-1	-	TRBD1	TGTGCCAGCAGTCCCGGGACAGACGTGGCCCAGTACTTC	CASSPGTDVAQYF
TRBJ2-1	TRBV29-1	-	TRBD1	TGCAGCGTTGAAGACCCGGGACAGGGGACCTACAATGAGCAGTTCTTC	CSVEDPGQGTYNEQFF
TRBJ1-5	TRBV6-5	many	-	TGTGCCGGGGACAAGGATGGGGTCGCATATCAGCCCCAGCATTTT	CAGDKDGVAYQPQHF
TRBJ2-3	TRBV28	large	-	TGTGCCGGCGGGGGCACAGATACGCAGTATTTT	CAGGGTDTQYF
TRBJ2-7	TRBV6-5	-	TRBD2	TGTGCCAGCAGTTCCGCGGGAGGGCCTTTCCTTGGCGAGCAGTACTTC	CASSSAGGPFLGEQYF
TRBJ2-5	TRBV7-2	-	TRBD1	TGTGCCAGCAGCTTAGAGGGGACAGTGAGGCGAGAGACCCAGTACTTC	CASSLEGTVRRETQYF
TRBJ1-3	TRBV30	many	-	TGTGCCTGGAAAGGGTCTGGAAACACCATATATTTT	CAWKGSGNTIYF
TRBJ1-2	TRBV20-1	many	-	TGCAGTGCTACGACAGATTCCGATGGCTACACCTTC	CSATTDSDGYTF
TRBJ1-5	TRBV12-3/TRBV12-4	many	-	TGTGCCAGCAGTTTAGGGGGGCTCAGCAATCAGCCCCAGCATTTT	CASSLGGLSNQPQHF
TRBJ1-1	TRBV6-6	many	-	TGTGCCAGCAGTTCAGGGACTGAAGCTTTCTTT	CASSSGTEAFF
TRBJ1-3	TRBV15	medium-sized	-	TGTGCCACCAGCAGAGATCTAAGGGGCTCGTCTGGAAACACCATATATTTT	CATSRDLRGSSGNTIYF
TRBJ2-5	TRBV2	medium-sized	-	TGTGCCAGCAGGGCCATCCCGGAGACCCAGTACTTC	CASRAIPETQYF
TRBJ1-1	TRBV29-1	medium-sized	-	TGCAGCGTTGAAGATTCCGCTGAAGCTTTCTTT	CSVEDSAEAFF
TRBJ1-5	TRBV12-3/TRBV12-4	-	-	TGTGCCAGCACTAGTAGCAATCAGCCCCAGCATTTT	CASTSSNQPQHF
TRBJ2-1	TRBV18	many	-	TGTGCCAGCTCACCACCGTGGACAGATGTTTACAATGAGCAGTTCTTC	CASSPPWTDVYNEQFF
TRBJ2-3	TRBV10-3	many	-	TGTGCCATCAGTGATTTGGGGTCGAGCACAGATACGCAGTATTTT	CAISDLGSSTDTQYF
TRBJ2-1	TRBV3-1	medium-sized	-	TGTGCCAGCAGCCAAAGAGGGGCATTCGGGAGAGGCAATGAGCAGTTCTTC	CASSQRGAFGRGNEQFF
TRBJ1-2	TRBV29-1	many	-	TGCAGCGTTGAACAGAGCCAGGGAGGCTATGGCTACACCTTC	CSVEQSQGGYGYTF